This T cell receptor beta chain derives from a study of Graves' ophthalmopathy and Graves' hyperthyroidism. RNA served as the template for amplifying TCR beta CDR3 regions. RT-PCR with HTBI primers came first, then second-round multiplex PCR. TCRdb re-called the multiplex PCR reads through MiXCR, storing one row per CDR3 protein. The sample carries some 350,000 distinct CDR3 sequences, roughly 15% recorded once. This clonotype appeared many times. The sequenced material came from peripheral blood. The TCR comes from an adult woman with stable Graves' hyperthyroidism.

CDR3: CASSQVSLEDSEAFF. The CDR3 region has the DNA TGCGCCAGCAGCCAAGTTTCACTTGAGGACAGTGAAGCTTTCTTT. This chain links TRBV4-1 with TRBJ1-1, with D maybe TRBD1 (6 bases). The germline V gene encodes CDR1 MGHRA and CDR2 YSYEKL. V was pared by 1 base and J by 7 bases, with 16 bases between. This CDR3 comprises 15 residues.